Listed here is a single T cell receptor (beta chain). What it recognizes is unknown. This sample is part of a study of graft-versus-host responses after intestinal transplantation. Assay: immunoSEQ multiplex PCR; the TCRdb copy retains only in-frame clones and omits some. The sample lists tens of thousands of clones; about 90% were seen once. The junction had 8 bases not matched to a gene; V was cut back by 3 bases and J by 0 bases. Germline V gives CDR1 GTSNPN, CDR2 SVGIG (reference sequence). There are 18 residues in the CDR3. The receptor comes from a human donor who was the organ donor for an intestinal transplant. V gene TRBV30 combines with J gene TRBJ2-6, with 10 bases that match TRBD1. Here the sequenced sample was unstimulated CD4+ T cells sorted from spleen or lymph node cells, taken before transplant. The CDR3 protein is CAWSILRTGGSGANVLTF. In nucleotides, the CDR3 is TGTGCCTGGAGCATCCTCCGGACAGGGGGCTCTGGGGCCAACGTCCTGACTTTC.